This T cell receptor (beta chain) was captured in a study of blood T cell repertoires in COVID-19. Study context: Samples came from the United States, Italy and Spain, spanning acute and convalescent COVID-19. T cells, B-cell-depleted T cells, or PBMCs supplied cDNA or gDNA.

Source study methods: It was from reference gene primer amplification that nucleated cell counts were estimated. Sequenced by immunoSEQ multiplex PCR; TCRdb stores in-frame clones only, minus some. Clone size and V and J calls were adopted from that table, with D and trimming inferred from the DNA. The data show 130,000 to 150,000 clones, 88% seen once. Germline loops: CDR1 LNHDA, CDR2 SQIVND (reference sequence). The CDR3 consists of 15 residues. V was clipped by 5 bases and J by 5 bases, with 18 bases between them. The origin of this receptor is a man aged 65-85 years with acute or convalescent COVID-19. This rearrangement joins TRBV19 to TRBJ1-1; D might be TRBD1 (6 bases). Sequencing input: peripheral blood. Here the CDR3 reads CASSSRPGHGTEAFF. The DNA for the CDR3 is TGTGCCAGTAGTTCAAGGCCGGGACACGGTACTGAAGCTTTCTTT.